Listed below are T cell receptor beta chains from one sample, sequenced in a study of cytomegalovirus exposure and HLA in healthy donors. Clones were sequenced by immunoSEQ multiplex PCR, and TCRdb holds only the in-frame ones, with some missing. The repertoire holds about 150,000 clones, with approximately 86% as singletons. The sequenced sample was PBMCs. These receptor sequences come from a man in his late teens or twenties in good health and CMV-seropositive. Each CDR3 is given with its conserved first and last residue. The order of the fields is CDR3 DNA, CDR3 protein, D gene, V gene, J gene, clone size. D genes are given only for firm matches. Clone size appears in some rows only: once, few, many, or a class for an expanded clone.

CDR3 DNA: TGCAGCGCGGAGGCATTGCGGGACGGCTATGGCTACACCTTC; CDR3 protein: CSAEALRDGYGYTF; D gene: NA; V gene: TRBV29-1; J gene: TRBJ1-2; clone size: NA
CDR3 DNA: TGTGCCAGCAGCAGAGGGGGGGTCTCTGGAAACACCATATATTTT; CDR3 protein: CASSRGGVSGNTIYF; D gene: NA; V gene: TRBV7-2; J gene: TRBJ1-3; clone size: NA
CDR3 DNA: TGTGCCAGCAGCGCCGGGGACAGGGAAAGTCAGCCCCAGCATTTT; CDR3 protein: CASSAGDRESQPQHF; D gene: TRBD1; V gene: TRBV9; J gene: TRBJ1-5; clone size: NA
CDR3 DNA: TGCGCCAGCAGCCAATCCGGGACAGCGGCGACAGATACGCAGTATTTT; CDR3 protein: CASSQSGTAATDTQYF; D gene: TRBD1; V gene: TRBV4-1; J gene: TRBJ2-3; clone size: NA
CDR3 DNA: TGTGCCAGCAGTTACGGGCCCTATGGCTACACCTTC; CDR3 protein: CASSYGPYGYTF; D gene: NA; V gene: TRBV6-5; J gene: TRBJ1-2; clone size: NA
CDR3 DNA: TGTGCCAGCAGCCCACAGGGCCCCCTCGTGGGGGGGGCCAACGTCCTGACTTTC; CDR3 protein: CASSPQGPLVGGANVLTF; D gene: NA; V gene: TRBV7-3; J gene: TRBJ2-6; clone size: once
CDR3 DNA: TGCGCCAGCAGTGAGCCGGGGTTGGAAGCTTTCTTT; CDR3 protein: CASSEPGLEAFF; D gene: NA; V gene: TRBV10-2; J gene: TRBJ1-1; clone size: NA
CDR3 DNA: TGTGCCAGCAGTTCAGGACAGGGGGCCTCAGATACGCAGTATTTT; CDR3 protein: CASSSGQGASDTQYF; D gene: TRBD1; V gene: TRBV27; J gene: TRBJ2-3; clone size: NA
CDR3 DNA: TGCGCCAGCAAGGGCTTCTCAGGGACAGATACGCAGTATTTT; CDR3 protein: CASKGFSGTDTQYF; D gene: NA; V gene: TRBV4-1; J gene: TRBJ2-3; clone size: NA
CDR3 DNA: TGTGCCAGCAGTGAACTAGCGGGGGCTTCCTACGAGCAGTACTTC; CDR3 protein: CASSELAGASYEQYF; D gene: TRBD2; V gene: TRBV2; J gene: TRBJ2-7; clone size: NA
CDR3 DNA: TGTGCCAGCAGCTTCCACGTAAGGGAGGTGAACACTGAAGCTTTCTTT; CDR3 protein: CASSFHVREVNTEAFF; D gene: NA; V gene: TRBV5-4; J gene: TRBJ1-1; clone size: once
CDR3 DNA: TGTGCCAGCTCACACGGACAGGGTTCTGGAAACACCATATATTTT; CDR3 protein: CASSHGQGSGNTIYF; D gene: TRBD1; V gene: TRBV18; J gene: TRBJ1-3; clone size: NA
CDR3 DNA: TGTGCCAGCAGCGTAGGGACTAGCAGCAATGAGCAGTTCTTC; CDR3 protein: CASSVGTSSNEQFF; D gene: TRBD2; V gene: TRBV9; J gene: TRBJ2-1; clone size: once
CDR3 DNA: TGCGCCAGCAGCCAATCCCGACTAGCGGGTTCTACAGATACGCAGTATTTT; CDR3 protein: CASSQSRLAGSTDTQYF; D gene: TRBD2; V gene: TRBV4-3; J gene: TRBJ2-3; clone size: NA
CDR3 DNA: TGTGCCAGCAGCTCCGGGACTAGCGGGAGCAATGAGCAGTTCTTC; CDR3 protein: CASSSGTSGSNEQFF; D gene: TRBD2; V gene: TRBV6-1; J gene: TRBJ2-1; clone size: NA
CDR3 DNA: TGTGCCATCAGTCGACCAGGGTCCGAAGCTTTCTTT; CDR3 protein: CAISRPGSEAFF; D gene: NA; V gene: TRBV10-3; J gene: TRBJ1-1; clone size: NA